A selection of T cell receptor beta chains follows, all from one sample in a study of T cell responses to AZD1222 COVID-19 vaccine. Clones were read by immunoSEQ multiplex PCR, and TCRdb kept only the in-frame ones, dropping some. The table lists around 130,000 clones, about 89% of them singletons, with over 9% in the top ten. Sequencing was performed on peripheral blood, taken 28 days after the second AZD1222 dose. These receptors were collected from an adult who received the AZD1222 COVID-19 vaccine. Both conserved end residues are part of each CDR3. A D gene is named only where the DNA matches it firmly. Clone sizes are given selectively: once, few, many, or a class where the clone is expanded.

J,D,size,V,DNA,CDR3
TRBJ2-2,NA,NA,TRBV29-1,TGCAGCGCCCCAGGGGCCACGAACACCGGGGAGCTGTTTTTT,CSAPGATNTGELFF
TRBJ1-1,NA,NA,TRBV5-1,TGCGCCAGCAGCTTGGAATGGGGATACACTGAAGCTTTCTTT,CASSLEWGYTEAFF
TRBJ2-4,TRBD1,NA,TRBV19,TGTGCCAGTACACCGGGACAGATAGCCAAAAACATTCAGTACTTC,CASTPGQIAKNIQYF
TRBJ2-1,TRBD2,NA,TRBV28,TGTGCCAGCAGCCGGGGATCCGGGAGGATCCAGTACAATGAGCAGTTCTTC,CASSRGSGRIQYNEQFF
TRBJ2-5,TRBD2,NA,TRBV4-1,TGCGCCAGCAGCCAAGGGGGGAGGGTAGAGACCCAGTACTTC,CASSQGGRVETQYF
TRBJ2-2,NA,NA,TRBV5-5,TGTGCCAGCAGCGCCTACACCGGGGAGCTGTTTTTT,CASSAYTGELFF
TRBJ1-4,NA,NA,TRBV29-1,TGCAGCGTTGACGACTCTCAGAGTGAAAAACTGTTTTTT,CSVDDSQSEKLFF
TRBJ2-1,NA,NA,TRBV7-8,TGTGCCAGCAGCATAGGGATTCAGGGAATCGGGTACAATGAGCAGTTCTTC,CASSIGIQGIGYNEQFF
TRBJ1-2,TRBD1,once,TRBV4-3,TGCGCCAGCAGCCGGGGACAGAACTATGGCTACACCTTC,CASSRGQNYGYTF
TRBJ2-5,TRBD2,NA,TRBV7-9,TGTGCCAGCAGCTTAAGCGGCGGGAGAAGCGAGACCCAGTACTTC,CASSLSGGRSETQYF
TRBJ1-5,NA,NA,TRBV4-3,TGCGCCAGCAGCCAAGATGCGGGACGGCAGCCCCAGCATTTT,CASSQDAGRQPQHF
TRBJ1-4,NA,NA,TRBV30,TGTGCCTGGAGCCGAAAAGGATTGGATGAAAAACTGTTTTTT,CAWSRKGLDEKLFF
TRBJ2-3,TRBD2,NA,TRBV9,TGTGCCAGCAGCGTCGGGGGGGTTACAGATACGCAGTATTTT,CASSVGGVTDTQYF
TRBJ1-6,NA,NA,TRBV6-5,TGTGCCATCAGGACAGACACCAATTCACCCCTCCACTTT,CAIRTDTNSPLHF
TRBJ1-2,NA,NA,TRBV30,TGTGCCTGGAGTGTCGGGGGCAGGGGCTATGGCTACACCTTC,CAWSVGGRGYGYTF
TRBJ1-6,NA,NA,TRBV3-1/TRBV3-2,TGTGCCAGCAGCCACGAGACGCCCAATTCACCCCTCCACTTT,CASSHETPNSPLHF